This T cell receptor beta chain was found in a study of blood T cell repertoires in COVID-19 (dated by TCRdb to about 2020). Broadly, across the study: Samples from collaborators originated in the United States, Italy and Spain and spanned both the acute and convalescent phases of COVID-19. The material from the prospective study consisted of cDNA or gDNA derived from T cells, B-cell-depleted T cells, or PBMCs. The dataset comprised deeply sampled blood TCRbeta repertoires from subjects exposed to, actively infected with, or recovered from COVID-19. A freely available public database, intended as a resource for researchers studying the immune response to SARS-CoV-2, is where the repertoires were released. Samples were obtained from the ongoing ImmuneRACE study (first 160 participants) and from about 1,300 subjects provided by 6 global collaborators. The sample metadata nearly always contained a de-identified subject ID, COVID-19 status, age in years and sex. Where HLA class I and class II types were available, the types were taken from metadata supplied by the sample provider, not from assay-based typing. The study at large found these results: Clinical and demographic metadata were provided uncurated, with the amount varying by source and participant.

Notes on this clone: Its antigen has not been determined. Base qualities are not provided; no much larger clone lies one nucleotide away.

Collaborating institutions collected whole blood in K2EDTA tubes following their own protocols. For TCRbeta analysis, collaborator samples were shipped as frozen whole blood, as isolated PBMCs, or as DNA extracted from either sample type. At the junction V is shortened by 6 bases and J by 9 bases, with 12 bases in between. CDR1 and CDR2 are drawn from the germline V gene: SQVTM, ANQGSEA. Including the terminal cysteine and phenylalanine, the CDR3 comprises 11 residues. CDR3 DNA only is kept here, 33 bases in frame from base 1. TCRbeta CDR3 regions were amplified from genomic DNA using the immunoSEQ Assay, a bias-controlled multiplex PCR. The authors' pipeline ran thus. Within the assay, amplification of reference gene primers was used to estimate how many nucleated cells each sample contained. To quantify the absolute abundance of each unique TCRbeta CDR3 rearrangement, sequence reads were collapsed and filtered. For each sample, productive Simpson clonality was calculated by taking the square root of Simpson's diversity index across productive rearrangements. The source is immuneACCESS, and TCRdb retained only in-frame sequences with V and J called. Part of the clones is not carried over; for the studies checked, unresolved V genes explain less than half of this, and the remainder is unexplained. The V and J calls and clone size come from that table; D and trimming were worked out from the DNA. The sample has 110,000 or so clones on record, roughly 82% of them singletons. Of the sample, over 7.5% falls within the top ten clones.

The rearrangement combines TRBV29-1 with TRBJ2-1; the D gene is perhaps TRBD1, on 5 matching bases. The receptor comes from a middle-aged woman with acute or convalescent COVID-19. The specimen sequenced was peripheral blood. The DNA sequence is as follows: TGCAGCGTCGTACAGGCTGTTGAGCAGTTCTTC. It translates as CSVVQAVEQFF.